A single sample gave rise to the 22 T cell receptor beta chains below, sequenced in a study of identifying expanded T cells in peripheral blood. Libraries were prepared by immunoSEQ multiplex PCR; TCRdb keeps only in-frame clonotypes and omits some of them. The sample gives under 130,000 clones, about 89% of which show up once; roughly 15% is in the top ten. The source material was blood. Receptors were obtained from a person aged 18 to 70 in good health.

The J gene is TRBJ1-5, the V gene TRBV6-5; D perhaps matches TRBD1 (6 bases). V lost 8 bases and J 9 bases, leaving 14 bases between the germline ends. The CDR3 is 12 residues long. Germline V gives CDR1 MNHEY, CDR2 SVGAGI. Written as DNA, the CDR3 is TGTGCCAGCGGGGGGGGGACAAGGCCCCAGCATTTT. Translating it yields CASGGGTRPQHF.

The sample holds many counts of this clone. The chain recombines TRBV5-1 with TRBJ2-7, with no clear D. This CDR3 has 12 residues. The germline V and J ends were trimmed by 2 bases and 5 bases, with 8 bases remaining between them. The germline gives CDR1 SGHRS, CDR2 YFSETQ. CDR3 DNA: TGCGCCAGCAGCTTAGCAGTCCACGAGCAGTACTTC. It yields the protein CASSLAVHEQYF.

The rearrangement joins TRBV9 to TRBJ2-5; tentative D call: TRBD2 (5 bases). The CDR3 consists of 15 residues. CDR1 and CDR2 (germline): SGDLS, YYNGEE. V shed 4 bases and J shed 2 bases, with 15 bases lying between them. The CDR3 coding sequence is TGTGCCAGCAGCCTCGCGCCGGGGATTCAAGAGACCCAGTACTTC. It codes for CASSLAPGIQETQYF.

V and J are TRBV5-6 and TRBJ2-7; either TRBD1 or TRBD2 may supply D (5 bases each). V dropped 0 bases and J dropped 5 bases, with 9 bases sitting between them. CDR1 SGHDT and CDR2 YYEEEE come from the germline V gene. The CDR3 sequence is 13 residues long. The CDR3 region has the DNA TGTGCCAGCAGCTTGGGGGGGAGAGACGAGCAGTACTTC. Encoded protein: CASSLGGRDEQYF.

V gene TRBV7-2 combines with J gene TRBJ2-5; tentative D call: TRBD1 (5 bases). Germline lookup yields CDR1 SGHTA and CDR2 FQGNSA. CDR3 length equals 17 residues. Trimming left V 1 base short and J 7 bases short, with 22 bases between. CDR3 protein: CASSLDLGRVGSVTQYF. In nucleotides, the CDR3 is TGTGCCAGCAGCTTAGATTTGGGCAGGGTGGGGTCAGTGACCCAGTACTTC.

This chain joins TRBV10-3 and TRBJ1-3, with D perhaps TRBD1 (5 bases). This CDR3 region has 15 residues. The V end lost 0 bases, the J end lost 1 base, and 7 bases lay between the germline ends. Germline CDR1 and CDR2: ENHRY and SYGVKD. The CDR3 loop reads CAISESWGSGNTIYF. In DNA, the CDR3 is TGTGCCATCAGTGAGTCATGGGGGTCTGGAAACACCATATATTTT.

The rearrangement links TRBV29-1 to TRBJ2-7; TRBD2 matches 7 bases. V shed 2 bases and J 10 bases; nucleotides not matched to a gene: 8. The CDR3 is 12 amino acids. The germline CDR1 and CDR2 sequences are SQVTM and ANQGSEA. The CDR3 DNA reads TGCAGCGTTGAAAAGCGGGGAAAGAAACAGTACTTC. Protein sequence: CSVEKRGKKQYF.

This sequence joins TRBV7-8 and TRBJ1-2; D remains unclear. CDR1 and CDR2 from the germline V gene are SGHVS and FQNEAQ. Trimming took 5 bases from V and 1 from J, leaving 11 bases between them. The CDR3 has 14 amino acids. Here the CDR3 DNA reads TGTGCCAGCAGCGGGGATAGCTTTAACTATGGCTACACCTTC. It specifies CASSGDSFNYGYTF.

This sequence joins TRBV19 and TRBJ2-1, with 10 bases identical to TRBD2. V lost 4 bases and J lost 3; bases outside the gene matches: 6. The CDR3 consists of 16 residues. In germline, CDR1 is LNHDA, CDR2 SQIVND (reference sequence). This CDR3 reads CASSSPRTSGYNEQFF. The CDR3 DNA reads TGTGCCAGTAGTAGCCCGCGGACTAGCGGCTACAATGAGCAGTTCTTC.

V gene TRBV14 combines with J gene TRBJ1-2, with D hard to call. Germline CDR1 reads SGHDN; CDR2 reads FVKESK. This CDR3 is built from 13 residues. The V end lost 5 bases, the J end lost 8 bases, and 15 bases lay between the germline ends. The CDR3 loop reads CASSATLDGGYTF. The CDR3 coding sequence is TGTGCCAGCAGCGCAACACTGGACGGAGGCTACACCTTC.

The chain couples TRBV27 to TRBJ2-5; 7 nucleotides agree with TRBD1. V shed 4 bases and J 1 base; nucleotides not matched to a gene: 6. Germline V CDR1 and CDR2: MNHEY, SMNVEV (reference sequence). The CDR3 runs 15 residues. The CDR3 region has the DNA TGTGCCAGCAGTTCCACCCGACAGGGCCAAGAGACCCAGTACTTC. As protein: CASSSTRQGQETQYF.

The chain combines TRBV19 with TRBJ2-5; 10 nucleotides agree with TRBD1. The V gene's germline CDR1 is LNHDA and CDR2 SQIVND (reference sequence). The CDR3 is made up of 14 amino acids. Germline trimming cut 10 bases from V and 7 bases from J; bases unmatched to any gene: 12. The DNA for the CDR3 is TGTGCCACCAGGCTCGGGACAGGGGTCGGGACCCAGTACTTC. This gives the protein CATRLGTGVGTQYF.

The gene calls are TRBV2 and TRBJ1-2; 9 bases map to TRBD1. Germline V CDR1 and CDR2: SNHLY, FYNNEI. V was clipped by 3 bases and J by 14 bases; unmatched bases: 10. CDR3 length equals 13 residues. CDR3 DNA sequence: TGTGCCAGCAGTGAGAATGGCGCGACAGGGGGTACCTTC. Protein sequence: CASSENGATGGTF. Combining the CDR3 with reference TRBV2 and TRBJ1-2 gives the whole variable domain EPEVTQTPSHQVTQMGQEVILRCVPISNHLYFYWYRQILGQKVEFLVSFYNNEISEKSEIFDDQFSVERPDGSNFTLKIRSTKLEDSAMYFCASSENGATGGTFGSGTRLTVV.

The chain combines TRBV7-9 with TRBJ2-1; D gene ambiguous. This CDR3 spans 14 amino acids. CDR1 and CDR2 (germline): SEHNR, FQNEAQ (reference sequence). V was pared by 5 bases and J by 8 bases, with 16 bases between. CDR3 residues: CASSPLILLDEQFF. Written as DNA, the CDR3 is TGTGCCAGCAGCCCGCTCATTCTGTTAGATGAGCAGTTCTTC.

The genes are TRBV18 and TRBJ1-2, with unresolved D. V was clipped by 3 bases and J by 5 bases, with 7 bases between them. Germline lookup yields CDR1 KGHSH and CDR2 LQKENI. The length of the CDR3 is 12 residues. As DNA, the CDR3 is TGTGCCAGCTCACCTCCTACTTATGGCTACACCTTC. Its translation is CASSPPTYGYTF.

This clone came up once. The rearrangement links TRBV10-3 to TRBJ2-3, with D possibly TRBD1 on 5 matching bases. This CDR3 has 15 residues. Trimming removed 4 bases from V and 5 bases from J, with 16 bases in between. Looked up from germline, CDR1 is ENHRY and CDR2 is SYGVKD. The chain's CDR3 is CAISVGQGMGDTQYF. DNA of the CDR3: TGTGCCATCAGTGTGGGGCAGGGTATGGGAGATACGCAGTATTTT.

The chain's CDR3 is CASSEGWGQYEQYF. DNA for the CDR3: TGTGCCAGCAGTGAAGGGTGGGGACAGTACGAGCAGTACTTC. The V and J genes are TRBV6-1 and TRBJ2-7; 7 bases line up with TRBD1. From germline, CDR1 is MNHNS and CDR2 SASEGT. The V gene end was trimmed by 1 base and the J gene end by 4 bases; junction bases not matched to a gene: 4. The CDR3 runs 14 residues.

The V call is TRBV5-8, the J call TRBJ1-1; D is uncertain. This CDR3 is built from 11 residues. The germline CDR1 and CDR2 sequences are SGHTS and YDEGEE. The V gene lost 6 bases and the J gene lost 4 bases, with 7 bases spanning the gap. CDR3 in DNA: TGTGCCAGCAAATCGTTCACTGAAGCTTTCTTT. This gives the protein CASKSFTEAFF.

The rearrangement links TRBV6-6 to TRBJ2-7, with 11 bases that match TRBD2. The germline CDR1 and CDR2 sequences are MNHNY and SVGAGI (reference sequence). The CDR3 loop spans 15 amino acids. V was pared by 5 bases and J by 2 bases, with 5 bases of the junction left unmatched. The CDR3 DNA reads TGTGCCAGCAGTCCTAGCGGGGGGCGTCCCTACGAGCAGTACTTC. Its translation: CASSPSGGRPYEQYF.

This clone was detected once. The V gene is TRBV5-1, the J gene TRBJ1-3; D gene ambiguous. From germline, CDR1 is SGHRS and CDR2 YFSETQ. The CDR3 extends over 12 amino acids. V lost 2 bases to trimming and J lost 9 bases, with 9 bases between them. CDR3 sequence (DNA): TGCGCCAGCAGCTTAGGGTTGGGCACCATATATTTT. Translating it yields CASSLGLGTIYF.

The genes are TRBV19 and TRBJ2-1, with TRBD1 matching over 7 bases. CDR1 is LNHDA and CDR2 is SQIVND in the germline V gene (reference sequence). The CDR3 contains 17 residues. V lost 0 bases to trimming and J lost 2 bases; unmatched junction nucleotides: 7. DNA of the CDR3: TGTGCCAGTAGTATAGATACAGGGGCAGGGCCCTACAATGAGCAGTTCTTC. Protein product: CASSIDTGAGPYNEQFF.

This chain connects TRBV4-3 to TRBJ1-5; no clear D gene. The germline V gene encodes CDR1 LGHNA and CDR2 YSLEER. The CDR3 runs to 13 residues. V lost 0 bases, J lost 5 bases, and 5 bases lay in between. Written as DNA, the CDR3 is TGCGCCAGCAGCCAAGATTTGTATCAGCCCCAGCATTTT. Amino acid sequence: CASSQDLYQPQHF.